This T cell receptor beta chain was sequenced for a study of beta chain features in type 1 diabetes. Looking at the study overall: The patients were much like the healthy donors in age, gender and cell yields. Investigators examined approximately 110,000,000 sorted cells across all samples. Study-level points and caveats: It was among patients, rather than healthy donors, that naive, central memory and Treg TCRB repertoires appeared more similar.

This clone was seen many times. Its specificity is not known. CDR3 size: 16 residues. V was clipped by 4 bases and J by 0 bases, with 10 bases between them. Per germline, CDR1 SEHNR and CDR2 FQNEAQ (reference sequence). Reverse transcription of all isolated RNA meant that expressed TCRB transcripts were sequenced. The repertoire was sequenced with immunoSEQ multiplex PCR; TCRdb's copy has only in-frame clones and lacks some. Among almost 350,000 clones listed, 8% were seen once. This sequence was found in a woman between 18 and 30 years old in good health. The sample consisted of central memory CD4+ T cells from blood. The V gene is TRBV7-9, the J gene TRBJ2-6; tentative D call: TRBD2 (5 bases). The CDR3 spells CASSSSRSSGANVLTF. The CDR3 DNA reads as TGTGCCAGCAGCTCTAGCAGGTCCTCTGGGGCCAACGTCCTGACTTTC. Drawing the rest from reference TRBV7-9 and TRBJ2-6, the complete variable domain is DTGVSQNPRHKITKRGQNVTFRCDPISEHNRLYWYRQTLGQGPEFLTYFQNEAQLEKSRLLSDRFSAERPKGSFSTLEIQRTEQGDSAMYLCASSSSRSSGANVLTFGAGSRLTVL.